The T cell receptor beta chain described here comes from a study of T cell responses to AZD1222 COVID-19 vaccine. Study conclusions and caveats: Repertoires in all cases were sampled only once the peak T cell response had passed.

On this clone itself: Its target is not known.

Germline assignment: CDR1 SNHLY and CDR2 FYNNEI. The ends lost 4 bases at V and 2 bases at J; junction bases unmatched: 6. The CDR3 totals 15 residues. Assay used: immunoSEQ multiplex PCR; TCRdb lists only in-frame clones, some missing. The sample includes 95,000 to 150,000 clones, roughly 87% of them seen just once. J is TRBJ2-3 and V is TRBV2, with 7 nucleotides matching TRBD2. The source was peripheral blood, collected on day 0 of AZD1222 vaccination. This receptor was obtained from an adult in good health. The CDR3 is CASSGPSGVTDTQYF. The CDR3 region has the DNA TGTGCCAGCAGTGGGCCTAGCGGAGTCACAGATACGCAGTATTTT.